This TCR beta chain came from a study of shared clonotypes between healthy human individuals. General study points: Generally, estimated richness proved larger in naive subsets than it did in memory subsets. How much donors shared clonotypes was expected to be affected by sequencing depth.

CDR3 length: 12 residues. Losses at the gene ends were 5 bases for V and 7 bases for J; bases not matched to a gene: 2. CDR1 and CDR2 (germline): SEHNR, FQNEAQ (reference sequence). The deep-level immunoSEQ assay was used. The repertoire was sequenced with immunoSEQ multiplex PCR; TCRdb's copy has only in-frame clones and lacks some. The data contain 950,000 to 1,100,000 clones, 78% of them singletons. In this sample, this clone turned up a few times. What it binds is unknown. Material: memory CD4+ T cells from PBMCs. Subset in this sample: CD45RA-negative fraction. The TCR sequence derives from a man between 18 and 29 years old in good health. Some clones in this sample may be carry-over from other donors' samples. The rearrangement joins TRBV7-9 to TRBJ2-7; 10 nucleotides line up with TRBD1. CDR3 bases: TGTGCCAGCAGCCCGGACAGGGGGGAGCAGTACTTC. Amino acids: CASSPDRGEQYF.